Reported below is one TCR beta chain. The V end was cut by 2 bases, the J end by 2 bases, with 8 bases between. The CDR3 is 14 residues long. Germline loops: CDR1 MNHNY, CDR2 SVGAGI (reference sequence). Measured with immunoSEQ multiplex PCR; TCRdb has only the in-frame clones, and not every one. Of some 99,000 clones in the sample, about 80% are singletons; the top ten hold almost 1.5%. This record belongs to a study of OX40 agonist ivuxolimab in advanced cancers. This sequence joins TRBV6-6 and TRBJ2-3, with D perhaps TRBD1 (5 bases). The TCR was taken from an adult with an advanced solid tumor such as melanoma, head and neck, liver or kidney cancer. The input for sequencing was CD4+ or CD8+ T cells sorted from blood, taken in a trial of the OX40 agonist ivuxolimab. The CDR3 loop is CASSYGRDTDTQYF. CDR3 nucleotides: TGTGCCAGCAGTTACGGCAGGGACACAGATACGCAGTATTTT.